The clone carrying this TCR beta chain was seen ten or more times. TCRdb ran MiXCR on the multiplex PCR reads and lists one entry per CDR3 protein. The sample gives under 150,000 distinct CDR3 sequences, about 22% of which show up once; about 2.4% is in the top ten. These data belong to a study of breast tumors, draining lymph nodes, adjacent tissues. Samples came from axillary lymph nodes draining the breast cancer. Per germline, CDR1 SNHLY and CDR2 FYNNEI. The V end lost 1 base, the J end lost 5 bases, and 9 bases lay between the germline ends. The CDR3 runs 14 residues. This chain links TRBV2 with TRBJ1-5; D is unclear. The clonotype comes from a female donor with breast cancer. Some clones in this sample may be carry-over from other donors' samples. Sequencing was performed on axillary lymph node tissue. The CDR3 DNA reads TGTGCCAGCAGTGAAGGCAGCTGGGATCAGCCCCAGCATTTT. Translation gives CASSEGSWDQPQHF.